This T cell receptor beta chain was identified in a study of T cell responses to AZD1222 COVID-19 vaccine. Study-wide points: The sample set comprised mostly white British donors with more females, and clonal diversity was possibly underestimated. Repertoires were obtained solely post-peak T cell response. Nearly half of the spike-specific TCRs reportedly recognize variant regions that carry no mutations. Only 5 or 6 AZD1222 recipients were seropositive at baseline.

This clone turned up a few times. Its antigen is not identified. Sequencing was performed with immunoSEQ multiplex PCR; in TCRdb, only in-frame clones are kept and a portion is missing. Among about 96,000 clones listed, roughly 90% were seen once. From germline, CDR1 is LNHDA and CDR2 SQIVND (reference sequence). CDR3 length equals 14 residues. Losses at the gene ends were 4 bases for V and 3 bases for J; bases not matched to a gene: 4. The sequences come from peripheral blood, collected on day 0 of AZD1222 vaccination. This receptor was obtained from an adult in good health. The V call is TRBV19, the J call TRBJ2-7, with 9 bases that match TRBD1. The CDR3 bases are TGTGCCAGTAGTAGCTCGGGACAGGGCTACGAGCAGTACTTC. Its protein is CASSSSGQGYEQYF. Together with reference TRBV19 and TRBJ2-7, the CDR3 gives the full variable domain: DGGITQSPKYLFRKEGQNVTLSCEQNLNHDAMYWYRQDPGQGLRLIYYSQIVNDFQKGDIAEGYSVSREKKESFPLTVTSAQKNPTAFYLCASSSSGQGYEQYFGPGTRLTVT.